Listed below are T cell receptor beta chains from one sample, sequenced in a study of identical twins. From the 5' RACE reads, TCRdb called clonotypes with MiXCR, one entry per CDR3 protein. Of about 250,000 distinct CDR3 sequences detected, 7.5% appear once; the ten largest clones hold under 7%. These data also featured in a second study, about yellow fever vaccine responses in identical twins.

Sequences were obtained from CD8+ T cells sorted from blood. The receptors originated from a woman under 30 in good health. The CDR3 runs from the conserved cysteine through the conserved F or W. The order of the fields is J gene, clone size, V gene, CDR3 protein. Where a row states a size, it is once, few, many or the class of an expanded clone; other rows omit it.

TRBJ2-1	few	TRBV7-7	CASSSLVAQYNEQFF
TRBJ2-1	many	TRBV4-1	CASSQVLRGAGTYNEQFF
TRBJ2-3	many	TRBV3-1	CASSQVVHPSTDTQYF
TRBJ2-2	many	TRBV7-6	CASSDDRSNTGELFF
TRBJ2-5	many	TRBV20-1	CSARAPWDQETQYF
TRBJ2-5	-	TRBV7-6	CASSPQGGETQYF
TRBJ2-7	-	TRBV5-1	CASSLAGTGNIKQYF
TRBJ2-1	many	TRBV28	CASSLGGLGTSVYNEQFF
TRBJ2-1	-	TRBV24-1	CATSKRTGNEQFF
TRBJ2-7	few	TRBV2	CASSYVVYEQYF
TRBJ2-3	few	TRBV4-1	CASSHPGTGEDTQYF
TRBJ1-6	-	TRBV5-1	CASSLEGQADYNSPLHF
TRBJ1-2	few	TRBV6-5	CASSYGSPGGYTF
TRBJ2-7	few	TRBV9	CASSVGTGVSYEQYF
TRBJ2-7	-	TRBV5-4	CASSFGDRGIYEQYF
TRBJ2-5	many	TRBV24-1	CATSSSGAQETQYF
TRBJ1-3	few	TRBV3-1	CASSQDIGFSGNTIYF
TRBJ2-5	few	TRBV4-1	CASSQEEDGWEETQYF
TRBJ2-5	-	TRBV7-9	CASSPAAGGWKETQYF
TRBJ1-2	many	TRBV27	CASSKALANYGYTF
TRBJ1-1	-	TRBV25-1	CASSAARGWNTEAFF
TRBJ1-1	-	TRBV29-1	CSVDRGQTKNTEAFF
TRBJ2-1	few	TRBV20-1	CSADGAGTSGESGQFF
TRBJ2-1	-	TRBV2	CASIDGAGSHNEQFF
TRBJ1-1	few	TRBV20-1	CSASDRMTEAFF
TRBJ2-7	-	TRBV7-9	CASSLQGGEQYF
TRBJ2-3	-	TRBV9	CASSEGRSGGTDTQYF
TRBJ2-2	few	TRBV7-9	CASSLDGGIIGELFF
TRBJ1-1	many	TRBV4-1	CASNSPGQGVTEAFF
TRBJ2-7	few	TRBV11-2	CASSLITSGSYEQYF
TRBJ2-1	-	TRBV24-1	CATSDWGQGYNEQFF
TRBJ2-3	-	TRBV7-9	CASSLARSSTDTQYF
TRBJ2-5	-	TRBV4-2	CASSQEGAGETQYF
TRBJ2-1	many	TRBV12-3/TRBV12-4	CASTPEEGAWNEQFF
TRBJ2-7	many	TRBV5-6	CASSLRTGLPYEQYF
TRBJ2-7	many	TRBV3-1	CASSPTRTRHEQYF
TRBJ2-1	many	TRBV10-2	CASGGLAGVYYNEQFF
TRBJ2-7	-	TRBV7-2	CASSLVGRELYF
TRBJ1-2	few	TRBV9	CASSNRGDYGYTF
TRBJ1-2	many	TRBV12-3/TRBV12-4	CASSPTQYGYTF
TRBJ2-2	-	TRBV4-2	CASSQELAGGPGELFF
TRBJ2-5	-	TRBV18	CASSPSPWEGTQYF
TRBJ2-1	-	TRBV29-1	CSVDGTRLSSYNEQFF
TRBJ2-1	many	TRBV11-2	CASSYRASGIDNEQFF
TRBJ2-1	-	TRBV7-9	CASTPSGAEQFF
TRBJ2-1	-	TRBV24-1	CATSDLVGDGSYNEQFF
TRBJ2-4	few	TRBV11-2	CASSPISKNIQYF
TRBJ2-5	many	TRBV24-1	CATSDSRETQYF
TRBJ2-4	many	TRBV7-8	CASSRGGGKNIQYF